Below, one T cell receptor (beta chain) is given with its context. Its specificity is not known. The V gene lost 3 bases and the J gene lost 4 bases, with 8 bases spanning the gap. Germline V CDR1 and CDR2: SGHNT, YYREEE (reference sequence). The CDR3 is 12 residues long. Points from the study as a whole: In terms of TCR gene usage, tumor memory CD4+ T cells clustered together with blood and lymph node memory CD4+ cells, as well as with lymph node naive CD4+ cells.

After constant-region reverse-primer amplification, full-length variable regions underwent semi-nested PCR with Nested Universal Primer A. TCRdb reprocessed the 5' RACE reads via MiXCR and lists one record per CDR3 protein. The sample shows roughly 39,000 distinct CDR3 sequences, approximately 17% of them seen only once. The clonotype originates from a female donor with breast cancer. The sequencing sample was made of naive CD4+ T cells sorted from a lymph node. Regarding subset: naive CD4+ T cells, CD4+CD45RA+CD25-. The chain has TRBV5-4 and TRBJ2-7; D possibly corresponds to TRBD1 (6 bases). The CDR3 DNA reads as TGTGCCAGCAGCTACACAGGGTACGAGCAGTACTTC. Amino acids: CASSYTGYEQYF.